This is a list of T cell receptor beta chains from one sample in a study of T cells in Graves' hyperthyroidism and ophthalmopathy. Each CDR3 protein is one row after TCRdb ran MiXCR on the multiplex PCR reads. The sample carries 550,000 to 700,000 distinct CDR3 sequences, about 15% recorded once. The source material was blood. Receptor source: a woman aged 40 to 50 with Graves' ophthalmopathy. Each CDR3 is given with its conserved first and last residue. D genes are given only for firm matches. Clone size appears in some rows only: once, few, many, or a class for an expanded clone.

TRBJ1-5 many TRBV6-1 . CASSEGGGPQPQHF TGTGCCAGCAGTGAAGGTGGGGGGCCCCAGCCCCAGCATTTT
TRBJ2-7 many TRBV7-3 . CASSLEPTGYEQYF TGTGCCAGCAGCCTAGAACCTACAGGTTACGAGCAGTACTTC
TRBJ2-7 many TRBV28 . CASSLNRVFYEQYF TGTGCCAGCAGTTTGAACAGGGTCTTCTACGAGCAGTACTTC
TRBJ1-2 many TRBV27 TRBD1 CASSPPGQGFYTF TGTGCCAGCAGCCCGCCGGGACAGGGATTCTACACCTTC
TRBJ2-5 many TRBV12-5 . CASARGESWETQYF TGTGCTAGTGCCCGAGGGGAGAGTTGGGAGACCCAGTACTTC
TRBJ2-7 many TRBV6-2/TRBV6-3 . CASSARSYEQYF TGTGCCAGCAGTGCTCGAAGCTACGAGCAGTACTTC
TRBJ1-1 many TRBV6-5 . CASSSDLDTEAFF TGTGCCAGCAGTTCGGACCTGGACACTGAAGCTTTCTTT
TRBJ2-2 . TRBV6-5 . CASSQGRAVGELFF TGTGCCAGCAGTCAGGGCAGGGCCGTCGGGGAGCTGTTTTTT
TRBJ2-7 many TRBV12-3/TRBV12-4 . CASSYSSGQSYEQYF TGTGCCAGCAGCTACTCCTCAGGACAAAGCTACGAGCAGTACTTC
TRBJ2-7 . TRBV12-3/TRBV12-4 TRBD2 CASSQPGLRDEQYF TGTGCCAGCAGTCAACCGGGACTACGGGACGAGCAGTACTTC